This TCR beta chain originates from a study of blood T cell repertoires in COVID-19. Study summary: Samples came from the United States, Italy and Spain, spanning acute and convalescent COVID-19. Nucleic acid was either cDNA or gDNA, and it came from T cells, B-cell-depleted T cells, or PBMCs.

This clone was detected only a few times. Assay used: immunoSEQ multiplex PCR; TCRdb lists only in-frame clones, some missing. The sample records approximately 110,000 clones, roughly 85% being singletons. The V gene's germline CDR1 is SGHRS and CDR2 YFSETQ. This CDR3 contains 15 residues. V dropped 4 bases and J dropped 8 bases, with 21 bases sitting between them. The TCR sequence derives from a human donor in a cohort sampled during active COVID-19. The chain has TRBV5-1 and TRBJ1-2, with D perhaps TRBD1 (6 bases). The source material was peripheral blood. CDR3 in amino acids: CASSINSGGLEGYTF. In DNA, the CDR3 is TGCGCCAGCAGCATCAACAGCGGGGGGCTCGAGGGCTACACCTTC.